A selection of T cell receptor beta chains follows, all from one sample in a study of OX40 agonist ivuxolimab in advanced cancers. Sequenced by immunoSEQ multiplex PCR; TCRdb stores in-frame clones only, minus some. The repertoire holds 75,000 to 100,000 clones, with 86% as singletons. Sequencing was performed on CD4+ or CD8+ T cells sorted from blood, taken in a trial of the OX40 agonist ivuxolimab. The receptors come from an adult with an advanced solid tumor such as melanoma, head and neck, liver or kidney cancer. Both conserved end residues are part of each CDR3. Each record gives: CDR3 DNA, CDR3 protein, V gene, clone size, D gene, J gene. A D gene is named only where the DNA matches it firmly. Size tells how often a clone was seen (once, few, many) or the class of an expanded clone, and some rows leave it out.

CDR3nt: TGTGCCAGCAGCCCGAGCGGGAGGAGCACAGATACGCAGTATTTT
CDR3aa: CASSPSGRSTDTQYF
v_gene: TRBV5-4
abundance: -
d_gene: TRBD2
j_gene: TRBJ2-3

CDR3nt: TGTGCCAGCAAATCTATAGCAGAGACCCAGTACTTC
CDR3aa: CASKSIAETQYF
v_gene: TRBV5-4
abundance: once
d_gene: -
j_gene: TRBJ2-5

CDR3nt: TGTGCCAGCAGCTTGGCCTCTCTCTACGAGCAGTACTTC
CDR3aa: CASSLASLYEQYF
v_gene: TRBV5-5
abundance: -
d_gene: -
j_gene: TRBJ2-7

CDR3nt: TGTGCCAGTAGTATAGGGACTAGTAACACCGGGGAGCTGTTTTTT
CDR3aa: CASSIGTSNTGELFF
v_gene: TRBV19
abundance: -
d_gene: TRBD2
j_gene: TRBJ2-2

CDR3nt: TGCGCCAGCAGCCAAGAAGGGGTTGGGGCTGAAGCTTTCTTT
CDR3aa: CASSQEGVGAEAFF
v_gene: TRBV5-4
abundance: -
d_gene: -
j_gene: TRBJ1-1

CDR3nt: TGTGCCACCAGCAGAGAAAAGGTTTTGAACACTGAAGCTTTCTTT
CDR3aa: CATSREKVLNTEAFF
v_gene: TRBV15
abundance: -
d_gene: -
j_gene: TRBJ1-1

CDR3nt: TGTGCCATCAGTGAAAGGGACCACGAGCAGTACTTC
CDR3aa: CAISERDHEQYF
v_gene: TRBV10-3
abundance: -
d_gene: -
j_gene: TRBJ2-7

CDR3nt: TGTGCCAGCAGCTTAAATTGGGGGACACCCCTAGGGGAGCAGTACTTC
CDR3aa: CASSLNWGTPLGEQYF
v_gene: TRBV7-2
abundance: -
d_gene: -
j_gene: TRBJ2-7

CDR3nt: TGTGCCAGCAGCAACCCATCCACAGGGGGCGTAGAGACCCAGTACTTC
CDR3aa: CASSNPSTGGVETQYF
v_gene: TRBV7-3
abundance: -
d_gene: TRBD1
j_gene: TRBJ2-5

CDR3nt: TGTGCCAGCAGCCCTGATTTAACAGGGCTTAGGGTGAACACTGAAGCTTTCTTT
CDR3aa: CASSPDLTGLRVNTEAFF
v_gene: TRBV7-8
abundance: once
d_gene: -
j_gene: TRBJ1-1

CDR3nt: TGTGCCAGCAGTTACGACGCGGGCATTCAGTACTTC
CDR3aa: CASSYDAGIQYF
v_gene: TRBV6-6
abundance: once
d_gene: -
j_gene: TRBJ2-4

CDR3nt: TGTGCCAGCAGCTTCCCCAGTTCGGAGACCCAGTACTTC
CDR3aa: CASSFPSSETQYF
v_gene: TRBV5-4
abundance: once
d_gene: -
j_gene: TRBJ2-5

CDR3nt: TGTGCCAGCAGACGGGGCTGGAGCAATCAGCCCCAGCATTTT
CDR3aa: CASRRGWSNQPQHF
v_gene: TRBV28
abundance: -
d_gene: -
j_gene: TRBJ1-5

CDR3nt: TGTGCCAGCAGCCCCCCCGGCACACGGAACACCGGGGAGCTGTTTTTT
CDR3aa: CASSPPGTRNTGELFF
v_gene: TRBV7-2
abundance: -
d_gene: -
j_gene: TRBJ2-2

CDR3nt: TGTGCCAGCAGCCAAGATAGGACAGGCGTTAACACCGGGGAGCTGTTTTTT
CDR3aa: CASSQDRTGVNTGELFF
v_gene: TRBV4-2
abundance: few
d_gene: TRBD1
j_gene: TRBJ2-2